These T cell receptor beta chains were read from a single sample in a study of T cell changes during pregnancy in multiple sclerosis. Libraries were prepared by immunoSEQ multiplex PCR; TCRdb keeps only in-frame clonotypes and omits some of them. The sample yields some 120,000 clones, about 93% seen once. The sample was peripheral blood, taken before pregnancy. Source of these receptors: a female donor with multiple sclerosis, enrolled in a pregnancy study. The CDR3 runs from the conserved cysteine through the conserved F or W. Fields, in order: CDR3 DNA, CDR3 protein, clone size, J gene, V gene, D gene. The D gene is left open where the match is weak. Clone size, where shown, is once, few, many, or a class for clones that have expanded.

cdr3_nt: TGCAGCGCCAGGGTAAACACTGAAGCTTTCTTT
cdr3_aa: CSARVNTEAFF
clone_size: .
j_call: TRBJ1-1
v_call: TRBV29-1
d_call: .

cdr3_nt: TGTGCCAGTAGTATTGACAGGGATCAGCCCCAGCATTTT
cdr3_aa: CASSIDRDQPQHF
clone_size: once
j_call: TRBJ1-5
v_call: TRBV19
d_call: TRBD1

cdr3_nt: TGTGCCAGCAGTTACTCGATTTATCCCGGGGACGAGCAGTACTTC
cdr3_aa: CASSYSIYPGDEQYF
clone_size: .
j_call: TRBJ2-7
v_call: TRBV6-5
d_call: .

cdr3_nt: TGCGCCAGCAAATCACCGGGGACAGAAGGGGGAAGCAATCAGCCCCAGCATTTT
cdr3_aa: CASKSPGTEGGSNQPQHF
clone_size: .
j_call: TRBJ1-5
v_call: TRBV10-1
d_call: TRBD1

cdr3_nt: TGTGCCAGTAGTATACGGGGGACTAGCGGAAACCCAACAGATACGCAGTATTTT
cdr3_aa: CASSIRGTSGNPTDTQYF
clone_size: .
j_call: TRBJ2-3
v_call: TRBV19
d_call: TRBD2

cdr3_nt: TGTGCCAGCAGCCTTGGACTAGCGGAGGGCGGGGATACGCAGTATTTT
cdr3_aa: CASSLGLAEGGDTQYF
clone_size: .
j_call: TRBJ2-3
v_call: TRBV7-2
d_call: TRBD2

cdr3_nt: TGTGCCAGCAAGGAGGGAGTGAACACTGAAGCTTTCTTT
cdr3_aa: CASKEGVNTEAFF
clone_size: .
j_call: TRBJ1-1
v_call: TRBV7-3
d_call: .

cdr3_nt: TGTGCCAGCAGTTTAAGGGGGACTACCTATAACAATGAGCAGTTCTTC
cdr3_aa: CASSLRGTTYNNEQFF
clone_size: .
j_call: TRBJ2-1
v_call: TRBV27
d_call: .

cdr3_nt: TGCGCCAGCAGCTTGTCATCAGGGAAGGGAGAGACCCAGTACTTC
cdr3_aa: CASSLSSGKGETQYF
clone_size: .
j_call: TRBJ2-5
v_call: TRBV5-1
d_call: .

cdr3_nt: TGTGCCAGCAGCCTGAACCGGGACACATCCTACGAGCAGTACTTC
cdr3_aa: CASSLNRDTSYEQYF
clone_size: .
j_call: TRBJ2-7
v_call: TRBV5-8
d_call: .

cdr3_nt: TGTGCCTGGAGTAAACTAGCTATCTTACACGAGCAGTACTTC
cdr3_aa: CAWSKLAILHEQYF
clone_size: .
j_call: TRBJ2-7
v_call: TRBV30
d_call: .

cdr3_nt: TGTGCCAGCAGGGCAGGGGGCTATGGCTACACCTTC
cdr3_aa: CASRAGGYGYTF
clone_size: .
j_call: TRBJ1-2
v_call: TRBV6-1
d_call: TRBD1

cdr3_nt: TGTGCCATCAGGTCGGGGGACTCCTACGAGCAGTACTTC
cdr3_aa: CAIRSGDSYEQYF
clone_size: .
j_call: TRBJ2-7
v_call: TRBV10-3
d_call: .

cdr3_nt: TGTGCCAGCAGCGTAGAAATAGCGGGACCTTACAATGAGCAGTTCTTC
cdr3_aa: CASSVEIAGPYNEQFF
clone_size: .
j_call: TRBJ2-1
v_call: TRBV9
d_call: TRBD2

cdr3_nt: TGTGCCAGCAGCCGCAATGAGCAGTTCTTC
cdr3_aa: CASSRNEQFF
clone_size: .
j_call: TRBJ2-1
v_call: TRBV6-5
d_call: .

cdr3_nt: TGTGCCAGTAGAATGACTGAGGATCGAGTAAGCTTTGGCTACACCTTC
cdr3_aa: CASRMTEDRVSFGYTF
clone_size: .
j_call: TRBJ1-2
v_call: TRBV19
d_call: .

cdr3_nt: TGTGCCACCAGTTTGAGCGGCTACGAGCAGTACTTC
cdr3_aa: CATSLSGYEQYF
clone_size: .
j_call: TRBJ2-7
v_call: TRBV15
d_call: .

cdr3_nt: TGTGCCAGCAGTTTAGGGCAACGCACTGAAGCTTTCTTT
cdr3_aa: CASSLGQRTEAFF
clone_size: .
j_call: TRBJ1-1
v_call: TRBV27
d_call: .

cdr3_nt: TGCAGCGTTGGCGGTCGACAGGCAGGGCCGGGCGAGCAGTACTTC
cdr3_aa: CSVGGRQAGPGEQYF
clone_size: .
j_call: TRBJ2-7
v_call: TRBV29-1
d_call: .

cdr3_nt: TGTGCCAGCAGCCACGGGAGGGGAAGAAACGAGCAGTACTTC
cdr3_aa: CASSHGRGRNEQYF
clone_size: .
j_call: TRBJ2-7
v_call: TRBV7-6
d_call: TRBD2

cdr3_nt: TGCGCCAGCAGCTTGGCCGGGACAGAATATGGCTACACCTTC
cdr3_aa: CASSLAGTEYGYTF
clone_size: few
j_call: TRBJ1-2
v_call: TRBV5-1
d_call: TRBD1

cdr3_nt: TGTGCCAGCAGCCCACTCGAGCGAGGGTCATGGCAGCCCCAGCATTTT
cdr3_aa: CASSPLERGSWQPQHF
clone_size: .
j_call: TRBJ1-5
v_call: TRBV5-5
d_call: .

cdr3_nt: TGTGCCAGCAGTGACTCGGGACAGGGAAGAGGCTACACCTTC
cdr3_aa: CASSDSGQGRGYTF
clone_size: .
j_call: TRBJ1-2
v_call: TRBV6-4
d_call: TRBD1

cdr3_nt: TGTGCCAGTAGTACCCGCATCGGACAGGGGGGAGAGGCTTTCTTT
cdr3_aa: CASSTRIGQGGEAFF
clone_size: .
j_call: TRBJ1-1
v_call: TRBV19
d_call: TRBD1

cdr3_nt: TGTGCCAGCAGTCCCGCCGACTGGTCCTCTGGAAACACCATATATTTT
cdr3_aa: CASSPADWSSGNTIYF
clone_size: .
j_call: TRBJ1-3
v_call: TRBV28
d_call: .

cdr3_nt: TGTGCCAGCAGCTTGGGAGGCAGGGACTATGGCTACACCTTC
cdr3_aa: CASSLGGRDYGYTF
clone_size: once
j_call: TRBJ1-2
v_call: TRBV5-6
d_call: .